These 3 T cell receptor beta chains were sequenced from one sample in a study of cytomegalovirus exposure and HLA in healthy donors (dated by TCRdb to the late 2010s). Libraries were made using the immunoSEQ multiplex PCR assay. For the multiplex PCR, a mixture combining 60 forward primers for TCR Vbeta segments and 13 reverse primers for TCR Jbeta segments was used. TCRdb stores this immuneACCESS table with in-frame sequences only. Part of the clones is absent; in the studies checked, under half of the shortfall reflects unresolved V genes, and no reason is known for the rest. This sample lists more than 45,000 clones; 70% to 85% were detected once. The ten largest clones add up to 1.6% of the sample. The specimen sequenced was PBMCs. These receptors came from a man between 25 and 39 years old in good health and CMV-seronegative.

For the CDR3, the DNA is TGTGCCAGCAGCTCACGGGTGAGCGGGGGATACGAGCAGTACTTC. It specifies CASSSRVSGGYEQYF. The V gene is TRBV7-6, the J gene TRBJ2-7; 8 positions agree with TRBD2. V dropped 4 bases and J dropped 4; count of bases not matched to a gene: 9. Germline-derived CDR1 and CDR2 are SGHVS and FNYEAQ. The CDR3 has 15 residues.

With regard to this clone: A read error may produce the germline difference seen at one junction end. The chain joins TRBV7-7 to TRBJ1-5; 9 bases line up with TRBD1. The CDR3 contains 17 residues. Germline lookup yields CDR1 SSHAT and CDR2 FNYEAQ (reference sequence). The CDR3 nucleotides read TGTGCTAGCAGCTTAGAAGGGGGACAGGGATCCAATCAGCCCCAGCATTTT. It specifies CASSLEGGQGSNQPQHF.

This chain connects TRBV5-6 to TRBJ2-2, with a possible D match to TRBD2 (6 bases). CDR1 and CDR2 from the germline V gene are SGHDT and YYEEEE. The CDR3 is made up of 14 amino acids. The ends were cut back, 1 base at V and 5 bases at J, with 9 bases in the middle. CDR3 residues: CASSLYRGTGELFF. CDR3 sequence (DNA): TGTGCCAGCAGCTTGTACCGGGGGACCGGGGAGCTGTTTTTT. Drawing the rest from reference TRBV5-6 and TRBJ2-2, the complete variable domain is DAGVTQSPTHLIKTRGQQVTLRCSPKSGHDTVSWYQQALGQGPQFIFQYYEEEERQRGNFPDRFSGHQFPNYSSELNVNALLLGDSALYLCASSLYRGTGELFFGEGSRLTVL.